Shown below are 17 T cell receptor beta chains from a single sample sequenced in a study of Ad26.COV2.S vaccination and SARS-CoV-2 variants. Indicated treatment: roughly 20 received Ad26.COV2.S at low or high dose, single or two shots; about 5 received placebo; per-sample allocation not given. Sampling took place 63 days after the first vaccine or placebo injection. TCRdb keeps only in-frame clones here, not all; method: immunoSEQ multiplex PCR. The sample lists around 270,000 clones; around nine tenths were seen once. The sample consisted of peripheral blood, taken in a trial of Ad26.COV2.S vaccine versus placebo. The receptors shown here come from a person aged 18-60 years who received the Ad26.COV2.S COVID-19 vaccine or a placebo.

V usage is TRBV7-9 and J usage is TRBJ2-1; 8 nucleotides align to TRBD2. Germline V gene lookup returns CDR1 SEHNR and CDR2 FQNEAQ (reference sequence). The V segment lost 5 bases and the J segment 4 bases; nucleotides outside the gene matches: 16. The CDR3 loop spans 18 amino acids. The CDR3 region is CASSAGWESGGPYNEQFF. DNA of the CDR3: TGTGCCAGCAGCGCCGGTTGGGAGAGCGGGGGACCTTACAATGAGCAGTTCTTC.

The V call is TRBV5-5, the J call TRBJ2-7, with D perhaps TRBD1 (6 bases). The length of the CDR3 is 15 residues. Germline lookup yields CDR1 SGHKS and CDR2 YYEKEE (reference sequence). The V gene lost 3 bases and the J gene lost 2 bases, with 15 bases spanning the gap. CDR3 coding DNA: TGTGCCAGCAGCTCTACAGGGCCTCCAGCCTACGAGCAGTACTTC. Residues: CASSSTGPPAYEQYF.

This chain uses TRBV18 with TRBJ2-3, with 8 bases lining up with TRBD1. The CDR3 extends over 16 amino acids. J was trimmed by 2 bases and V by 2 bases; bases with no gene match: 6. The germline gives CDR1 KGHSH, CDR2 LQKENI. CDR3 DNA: TGTGCCAGCTCACCAGACGGACAGGGCTCCACAGATACGCAGTATTTT. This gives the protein CASSPDGQGSTDTQYF.

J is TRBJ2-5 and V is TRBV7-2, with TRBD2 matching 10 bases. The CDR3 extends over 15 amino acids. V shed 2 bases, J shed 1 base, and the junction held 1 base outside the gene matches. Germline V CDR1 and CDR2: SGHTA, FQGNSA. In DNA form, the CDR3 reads TGTGCCAGCAGCTTAAGACTAGCGGGCCAAGAGACCCAGTACTTC. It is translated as CASSLRLAGQETQYF. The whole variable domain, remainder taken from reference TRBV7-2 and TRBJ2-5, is GAGVSQSPSNKVTEKGKDVELRCDPISGHTALYWYRQSLGQGLEFLIYFQGNSAPDKSGLPSDRFSAERTGGSVSTLTIQRTQQEDSAVYLCASSLRLAGQETQYFGPGTRLLVL.

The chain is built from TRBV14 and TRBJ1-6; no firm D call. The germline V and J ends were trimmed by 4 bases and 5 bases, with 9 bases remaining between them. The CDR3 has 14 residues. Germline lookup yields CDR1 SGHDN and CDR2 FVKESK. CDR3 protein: CASSREGNNSPLHF. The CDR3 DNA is TGTGCCAGCAGCCGGGAAGGAAATAATTCACCCCTCCACTTT.

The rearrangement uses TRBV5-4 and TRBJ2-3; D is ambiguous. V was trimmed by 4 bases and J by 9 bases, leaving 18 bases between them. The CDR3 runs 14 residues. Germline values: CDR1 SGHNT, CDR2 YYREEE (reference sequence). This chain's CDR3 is CASSPPRMESTQYF. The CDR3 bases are TGTGCCAGCAGCCCTCCTCGGATGGAGTCGACGCAGTATTTT.

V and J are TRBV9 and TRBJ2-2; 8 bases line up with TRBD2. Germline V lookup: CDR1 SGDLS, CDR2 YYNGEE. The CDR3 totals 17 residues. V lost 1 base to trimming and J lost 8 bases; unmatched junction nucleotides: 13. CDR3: CASSVLTTGRAMGELFF. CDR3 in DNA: TGTGCCAGCAGCGTACTGACTACCGGGAGGGCCATGGGGGAGCTGTTTTTT.

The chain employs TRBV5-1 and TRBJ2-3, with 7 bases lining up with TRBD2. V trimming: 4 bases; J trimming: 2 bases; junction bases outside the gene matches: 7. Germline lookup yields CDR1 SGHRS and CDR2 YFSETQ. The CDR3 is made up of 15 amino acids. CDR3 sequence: CASSATGTTTDTQYF. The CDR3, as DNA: TGCGCCAGCAGCGCCACCGGGACTACCACAGATACGCAGTATTTT.

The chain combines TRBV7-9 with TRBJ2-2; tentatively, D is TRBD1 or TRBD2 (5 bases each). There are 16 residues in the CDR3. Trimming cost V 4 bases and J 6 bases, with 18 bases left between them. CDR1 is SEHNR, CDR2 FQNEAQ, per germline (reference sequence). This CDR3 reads CASSSRGPRRAGELFF. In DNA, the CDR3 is TGTGCCAGCAGCTCCCGGGGCCCTCGGCGCGCCGGGGAGCTGTTTTTT.

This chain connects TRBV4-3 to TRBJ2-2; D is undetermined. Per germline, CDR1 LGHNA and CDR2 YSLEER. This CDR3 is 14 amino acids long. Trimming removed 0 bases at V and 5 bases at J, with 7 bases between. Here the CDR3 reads CASSQDHRTGELFF. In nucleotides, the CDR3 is TGCGCCAGCAGCCAAGATCACCGGACCGGGGAGCTGTTTTTT.

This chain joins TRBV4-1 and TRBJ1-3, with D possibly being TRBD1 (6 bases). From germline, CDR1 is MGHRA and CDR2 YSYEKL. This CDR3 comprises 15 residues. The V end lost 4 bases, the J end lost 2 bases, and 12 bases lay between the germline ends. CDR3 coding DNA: TGCGCCAGCAGCCCCAGGGGTCTGCCTGGAAACACCATATATTTT. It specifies CASSPRGLPGNTIYF.

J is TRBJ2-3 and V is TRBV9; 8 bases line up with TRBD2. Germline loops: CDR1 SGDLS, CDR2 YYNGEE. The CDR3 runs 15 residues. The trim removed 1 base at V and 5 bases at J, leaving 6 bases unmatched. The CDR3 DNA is TGTGCCAGCAGCGTATCCCAGACTAGCGAAGATACGCAGTATTTT. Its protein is CASSVSQTSEDTQYF. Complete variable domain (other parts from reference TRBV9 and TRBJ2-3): DSGVTQTPKHLITATGQRVTLRCSPRSGDLSVYWYQQSLDQGLQFLIQYYNGEERAKGNILERFSAQQFPDLHSELNLSSLELGDSALYFCASSVSQTSEDTQYFGPGTRLTVL.

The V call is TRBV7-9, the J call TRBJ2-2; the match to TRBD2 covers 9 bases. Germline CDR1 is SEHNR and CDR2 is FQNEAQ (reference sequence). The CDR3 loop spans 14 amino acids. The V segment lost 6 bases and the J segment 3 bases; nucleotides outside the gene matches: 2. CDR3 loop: CASRTSGYTGELFF. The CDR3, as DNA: TGTGCCAGCAGGACTAGCGGTTACACCGGGGAGCTGTTTTTT.

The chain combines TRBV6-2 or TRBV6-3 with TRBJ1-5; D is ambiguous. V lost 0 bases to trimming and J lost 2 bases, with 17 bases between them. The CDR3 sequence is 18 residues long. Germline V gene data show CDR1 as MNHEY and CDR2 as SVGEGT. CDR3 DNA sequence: TGTGCCAGCAGTTACTCCCCTAAGCGGCGCACGGGCAATCAGCCCCAGCATTTT. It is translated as CASSYSPKRRTGNQPQHF.

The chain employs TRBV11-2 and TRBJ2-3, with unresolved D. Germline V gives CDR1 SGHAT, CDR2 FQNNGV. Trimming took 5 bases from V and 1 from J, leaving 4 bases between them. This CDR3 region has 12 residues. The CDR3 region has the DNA TGTGCCAGCAGCACCCGCACAGATACGCAGTATTTT. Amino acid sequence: CASSTRTDTQYF.

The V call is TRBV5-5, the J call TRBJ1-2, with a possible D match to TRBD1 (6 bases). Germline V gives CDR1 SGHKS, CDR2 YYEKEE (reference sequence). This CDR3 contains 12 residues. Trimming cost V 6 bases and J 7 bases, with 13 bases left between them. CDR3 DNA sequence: TGTGCCAGCACCAGGGGAGTAAGTGGCTACACCTTC. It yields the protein CASTRGVSGYTF.

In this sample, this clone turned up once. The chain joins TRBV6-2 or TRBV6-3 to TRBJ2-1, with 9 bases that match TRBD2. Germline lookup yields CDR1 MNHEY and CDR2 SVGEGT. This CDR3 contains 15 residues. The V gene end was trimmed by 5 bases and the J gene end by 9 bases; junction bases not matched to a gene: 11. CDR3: CASSLGLASLGEQFF. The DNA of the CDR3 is TGTGCCAGCAGTCTGGGACTAGCAAGTTTGGGTGAGCAGTTCTTC.